The clone carrying this T cell receptor (beta chain) came up many times. TCRdb passed the reads through MiXCR, listing each CDR3 protein once. Among 150,000 to 200,000 distinct CDR3 sequences listed, about 21% were seen once. The source of the sample is a study of T cell repertoires in cytomegalovirus infection. Overall study: Public signatures in TCR beta pointed to CMV infection and matching HLA type.

The clonotype comes from a human donor in good health (CMV status not recorded). Some clones in this sample may be carry-over from other donors' samples. The source material was PBMCs.

The CDR3 DNA reads TGTGCCAGCAGCTTCAGTATCCAAGAGACCCAGTACTTC. It yields the protein CASSFSIQETQYF. This chain connects TRBV7-7 to TRBJ2-5; D call uncertain. Per germline, CDR1 SSHAT and CDR2 FNYEAQ (reference sequence). Trimming took 3 bases from V and 1 from J, leaving 6 bases between them. CDR3 size: 13 residues. Drawing the rest from reference TRBV7-7 and TRBJ2-5, the complete variable domain is GAGVSQSPRYKVTKRGQDVTLRCDPISSHATLYWYQQALGQGPEFLTYFNYEAQPDKSGLPSDRFSAERPEGSISTLTIQRTEQRDSAMYRCASSFSIQETQYFGPGTRLLVL.